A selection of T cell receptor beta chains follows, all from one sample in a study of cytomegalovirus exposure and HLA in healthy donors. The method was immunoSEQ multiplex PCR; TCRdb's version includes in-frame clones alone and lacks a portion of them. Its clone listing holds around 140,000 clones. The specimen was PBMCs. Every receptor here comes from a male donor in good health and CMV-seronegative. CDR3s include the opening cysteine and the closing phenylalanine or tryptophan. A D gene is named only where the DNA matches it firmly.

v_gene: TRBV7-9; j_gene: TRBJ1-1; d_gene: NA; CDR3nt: TGTGCCAGCAGCCCACGCCGTACAGGGCCGGCTTTCTTT; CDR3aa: CASSPRRTGPAFF
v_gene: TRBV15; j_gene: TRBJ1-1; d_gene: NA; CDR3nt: TGTGACACCAGCAGATTCGAGGCCACTGAAGCTTTCTTT; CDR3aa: CDTSRFEATEAFF
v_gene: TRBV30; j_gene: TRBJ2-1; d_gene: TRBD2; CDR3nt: TGTGCCTGGAGTGTAGGGACTAGCGCTTACAATGAGCAGTTCTTC; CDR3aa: CAWSVGTSAYNEQFF
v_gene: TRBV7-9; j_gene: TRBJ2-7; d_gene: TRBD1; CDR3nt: TGTGCCAGCAGCTCCGGACAGGGACTTTCCTACGAGCAGTACTTC; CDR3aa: CASSSGQGLSYEQYF
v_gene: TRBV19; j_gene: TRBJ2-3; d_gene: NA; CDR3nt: TGTGCCAGTAGTATCGGCGGCGGCCCTAGCACAGATACGCAGTATTTT; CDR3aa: CASSIGGGPSTDTQYF
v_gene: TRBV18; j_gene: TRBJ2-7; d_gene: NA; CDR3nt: TGTGCCAGCTCACCTGTGGACAGTAAGGTGCAGTACTTC; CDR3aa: CASSPVDSKVQYF
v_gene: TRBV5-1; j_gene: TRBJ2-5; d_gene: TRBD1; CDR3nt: TGCGCCAGCAGTTTACAGGGGGCGGCGGAGACCCAGTACTTC; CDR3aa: CASSLQGAAETQYF
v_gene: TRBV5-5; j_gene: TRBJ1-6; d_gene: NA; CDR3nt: TGTGCCAGCAGCTTGAGCGCCCATTCACCCCTCCACTTT; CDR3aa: CASSLSAHSPLHF
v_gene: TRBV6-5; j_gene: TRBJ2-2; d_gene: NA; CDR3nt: TGTGCCAGCAGCCCCTGGGCCTCTACCGGGGAGCTGTTTTTT; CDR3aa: CASSPWASTGELFF
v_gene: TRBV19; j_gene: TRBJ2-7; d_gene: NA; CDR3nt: TGTGCCAGTAGCCCCGGACCCGGGGTCACCGGGGGTGAGCAGTACTTC; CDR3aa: CASSPGPGVTGGEQYF
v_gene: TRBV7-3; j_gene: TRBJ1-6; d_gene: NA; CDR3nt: TGTGCCAGCAGCTTAGAGGGCAGCCTCTATTCACCCCTCCACTTT; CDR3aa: CASSLEGSLYSPLHF
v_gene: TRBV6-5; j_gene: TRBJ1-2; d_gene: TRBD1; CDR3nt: TGTGCCAGCAGTTACAGGGGGCAGAAAAACTATGGCTACACCTTC; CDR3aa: CASSYRGQKNYGYTF
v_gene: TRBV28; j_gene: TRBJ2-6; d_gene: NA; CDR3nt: TGTGCCAGCAGTTTATTATCGGGGATACCTGGGGCCAACGTCCTGACTTTC; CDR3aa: CASSLLSGIPGANVLTF
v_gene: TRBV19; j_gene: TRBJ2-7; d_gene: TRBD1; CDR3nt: TGTGCCAGTAGGGACAGGGCCACCTACGAGCAGTACTTC; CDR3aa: CASRDRATYEQYF
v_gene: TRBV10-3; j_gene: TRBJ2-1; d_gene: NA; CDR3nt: TGTGCCATCAGTGAGACAATGCCCCCCTACAATGAGCAGTTCTTC; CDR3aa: CAISETMPPYNEQFF
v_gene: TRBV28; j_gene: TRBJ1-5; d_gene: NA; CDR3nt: TGTGCCAGCACGGCAGTCGAGGGTCTTTTTTATCAGCCCCAGCATTTT; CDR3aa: CASTAVEGLFYQPQHF
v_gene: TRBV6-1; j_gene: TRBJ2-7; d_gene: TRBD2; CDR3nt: TGTGCCAGCAGTGAAGGACTAGCGGGAGCCTACGAGCAGTACTTC; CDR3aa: CASSEGLAGAYEQYF
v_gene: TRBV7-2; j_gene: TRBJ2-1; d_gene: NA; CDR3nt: TGTGCCAGCAGCCTTTTGATGGGCGACAATGAGCAGTTCTTC; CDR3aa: CASSLLMGDNEQFF
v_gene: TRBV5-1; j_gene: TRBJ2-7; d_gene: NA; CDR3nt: TGCGCCAGCAGCGCCGACTTTGTTGGAGAGCAGTACTTC; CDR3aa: CASSADFVGEQYF
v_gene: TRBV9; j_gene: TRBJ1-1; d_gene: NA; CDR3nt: TGTGCCAGCAGCGGAGGACAGCCGGACACTGAAGCTTTCTTT; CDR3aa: CASSGGQPDTEAFF